This entry lists 25 T cell receptor beta chains sequenced from one sample in a study of T-cell memory formation after mild COVID-19. A single record per CDR3 protein comes from TCRdb applying MiXCR to the 5' RACE reads. The sample consists of roughly 560,000 distinct CDR3 sequences, about 20% of them appearing once. Specimen: PBMCs or a T cell subset sorted from them (not recorded which). The receptors come from an adult woman who had mild COVID-19 (a few samples of this study predate the infection). Cell type and time point are not known.

The chain employs TRBV4-1 and TRBJ1-1; a possible D gene is TRBD1 (5 bases). The CDR3 is made up of 13 amino acids. V was shortened by 1 base and J by 9 bases, with 12 bases between the two germline ends. In germline, CDR1 is MGHRA, CDR2 YSYEKL. CDR3 nucleotide sequence: TGCGCCAGCAGCCAAGGAAGACAGACCAAAGCTTTCTTT. Translating it yields CASSQGRQTKAFF.

This clonotype was counted many times. J is TRBJ2-7 and V is TRBV5-1; D is possibly TRBD1 or TRBD2 (5 bases each). Germline-derived CDR1 and CDR2 are SGHRS and YFSETQ. V was pared by 3 bases and J by 0 bases, with 7 bases between. The length of the CDR3 is 13 residues. The CDR3, as DNA: TGCGCCAGCAGCTGGGACGGCTCCTACGAGCAGTACTTC. Residues: CASSWDGSYEQYF.

This clonotype occurred a few times. The V gene is TRBV4-1, the J gene TRBJ1-1; TRBD1 aligns across 8 bases. This CDR3 comprises 15 residues. Germline values: CDR1 MGHRA, CDR2 YSYEKL. The trim removed 4 bases at V and 2 bases at J, leaving 6 bases unmatched. As DNA, the CDR3 is TGCGCCAGCAGCCTTGAGGACAGGGCTAACACTGAAGCTTTCTTT. This codes for CASSLEDRANTEAFF.

This chain uses TRBV14 with TRBJ1-5; 7 bases are a match to TRBD1. Germline V lookup: CDR1 SGHDN, CDR2 FVKESK. The CDR3 has 14 amino acids. Trimming took 0 bases from V and 10 from J; bases not matched to a gene: 6. The CDR3 nucleotides read TGTGCCAGCAGCCAAGAGGCAGGGGGGTCCCCCCAGCATTTT. Translating it yields CASSQEAGGSPQHF.

This clonotype was seen only a few times. This chain joins TRBV30 and TRBJ2-3; D gene ambiguous. V was trimmed by 2 bases and J by 1 base, leaving 10 bases between them. The CDR3 is 14 residues long. The germline CDR1 and CDR2 sequences are GTSNPN and SVGIG (reference sequence). The CDR3 loop is CAWSLGEGTDTQYF. The CDR3 DNA follows: TGTGCCTGGAGTCTTGGCGAGGGCACAGATACGCAGTATTTT.

A few counts support this clonotype. CDR3 sequence reads: CASSQGRFQPQHF. The CDR3 DNA sequence: TGCGCCAGCAGCCAGGGAAGGTTTCAGCCCCAGCATTTT. The chain joins TRBV4-1 to TRBJ1-5; the D is unclear. The V gene's germline CDR1 is MGHRA and CDR2 YSYEKL. V gave up 3 bases and J gave up 6 bases, with 9 bases separating them. CDR3 length: 13 residues.

The sample holds a few counts of this clonotype. Sequence at one end of the junction differs from germline and may be a read error. The chain recombines TRBV7-9 with TRBJ2-1; TRBD2 agrees at 11 bases. CDR1 SEHNR and CDR2 FQNEAQ come from the germline V gene (reference sequence). This CDR3 has 20 residues. CDR3 sequence: CASSPTYPPRSGTSGPGAIF. CDR3 in DNA: TGTGCCAGCAGCCCAACTTACCCACCAAGATCCGGGACTAGCGGACCTGGGGCTATCTTC.

The chain employs TRBV5-1 and TRBJ2-1; 9 nucleotides line up with TRBD2. J gave up 0 bases and V 2 bases, and 6 bases lay outside the gene matches. The germline CDR1 and CDR2 sequences are SGHRS and YFSETQ. The CDR3 has 17 residues. CDR3 sequence (DNA): TGCGCCAGCAGCTTCGGGCTAGCGGGGAGCTCCTACAATGAGCAGTTCTTC. Protein sequence: CASSFGLAGSSYNEQFF.

The J gene is TRBJ1-1, the V gene TRBV7-3; TRBD1 is a possible D gene (5 bases). Trimming removed 4 bases at V and 8 bases at J, with 11 bases between. Germline-derived CDR1 and CDR2 are SGHTA and FQGTGA. The CDR3 runs to 12 residues. The CDR3 loop reads CASSSGAGEAFF. Here the CDR3 DNA reads TGTGCCAGCAGCTCCGGGGCAGGAGAAGCTTTCTTT.

The V call is TRBV6-6, the J call TRBJ2-3, with 8 bases that match TRBD2. Germline V CDR1 and CDR2: MNHNY, SVGAGI (reference sequence). The CDR3 extends over 15 amino acids. Trimming took 6 bases from V and 1 from J; bases not matched to a gene: 6. The CDR3 loop is CASSRRAGGTDTQYF. CDR3 in DNA: TGTGCCAGCAGCCGACGAGCGGGAGGCACAGATACGCAGTATTTT.

This rearrangement joins TRBV7-2 to TRBJ2-3, with 7 bases lining up with TRBD2. The CDR3 contains 19 residues. The germline V gene has CDR1 SGHTA and CDR2 FQGNSA. Trimming cost V 5 bases and J 5 bases; bases outside gene matches: 22. The DNA of the CDR3 is TGTGCCAGCAGCAAGAGGCTGACTAGCTCCCATCTTCTATTAGATACGCAGTATTTT. Its protein is CASSKRLTSSHLLLDTQYF. Drawing the rest from reference TRBV7-2 and TRBJ2-3, the complete variable domain is GAGVSQSPSNKVTEKGKDVELRCDPISGHTALYWYRQSLGQGLEFLIYFQGNSAPDKSGLPSDRFSAERTGGSVSTLTIQRTQQEDSAVYLCASSKRLTSSHLLLDTQYFGPGTRLTVL.

This clonotype was detected once. The chain carries TRBV21-1 and TRBJ2-3; whether TRBD1, the table's D call, matches the DNA was not checked. TRBV21-1 is a listed pseudogene. This CDR3 comprises 16 residues. The CDR3 bases are TGTGCCAGCAGCAAATTCTCTTGGTGGGGCGAGGTGACGCAGTATTTT. Amino acid sequence: CASSKFSWWGEVTQYF.

This rearrangement joins TRBV6-5 to TRBJ2-3; 8 bases line up with TRBD2. The CDR3 is made up of 12 amino acids. Losses at the gene ends were 10 bases for V and 8 bases for J; bases not matched to a gene: 8. Germline assignment: CDR1 MNHEY and CDR2 SVGAGI. CDR3 nucleotide sequence: TGTGCCACCCGGTCGGGGGGGAGTACGCAGTATTTT. It encodes CATRSGGSTQYF.

The chain carries TRBV5-5 and TRBJ2-2; D is perhaps TRBD1 (6 bases). Germline V CDR1 and CDR2: SGHKS, YYEKEE (reference sequence). Deletions cut 5 bases from V and 6 bases from J, with 17 bases between. This CDR3 comprises 15 residues. CDR3 DNA: TGTGCCAGCAGTTATCAGGGGATCGAGGCCGGGGAGCTGTTTTTT. Translating it yields CASSYQGIEAGELFF. Complete variable domain (other parts from reference TRBV5-5 and TRBJ2-2): DAGVTQSPTHLIKTRGQQVTLRCSPISGHKSVSWYQQVLGQGPQFIFQYYEKEERGRGNFPDRFSARQFPNYSSELNVNALLLGDSALYLCASSYQGIEAGELFFGEGSRLTVL.

This clonotype has only a few counts. This rearrangement joins TRBV12-3 or TRBV12-4 to TRBJ1-1; D call uncertain. With 2 bases removed from V and 2 bases from J, the gap between germline ends came to 12 bases. The CDR3 is 15 residues long. CDR3 nucleotides: TGTGCCAGCAGTTTACTGGTTTCAGGCAACACTGAAGCTTTCTTT. Amino acids: CASSLLVSGNTEAFF.

The chain combines TRBV24-1 with TRBJ2-7; 8 nucleotides line up with TRBD2. The germline V gene encodes CDR1 KGHDR and CDR2 SFDVKD. The CDR3 consists of 14 residues. V shed 2 bases and J 7 bases; nucleotides not matched to a gene: 6. CDR3 in DNA: TGTGCCACCAGTGATTCTAGCGGGTCGGGGGAGCAGTACTTC. Protein: CATSDSSGSGEQYF.

This chain joins TRBV7-3 and TRBJ2-5, with 8 nucleotides matching TRBD2. The CDR3 sequence is 15 residues long. The V gene's germline CDR1 is SGHTA and CDR2 FQGTGA. V lost 3 bases to trimming and J lost 4 bases; unmatched junction nucleotides: 7. CDR3 sequence (DNA): TGTGCCAGCAGCTTGCAAGCGGGAGTAGGAGAGACCCAGTACTTC. It encodes CASSLQAGVGETQYF.

This chain links TRBV20-1 with TRBJ2-1; 11 bases map to TRBD2. Germline V gives CDR1 DFQATT, CDR2 SNEGSKA (reference sequence). The CDR3 is 14 amino acids. Trimming at V came to 5 bases and at J to 8 bases, leaving 8 bases not matched to a gene. CDR3 coding DNA: TGCAGTGCTCCCCAAACTAGCGGGAGTTATGAGCAGTTCTTC. Protein: CSAPQTSGSYEQFF.

This clonotype was counted only a few times. V usage is TRBV7-3 and J usage is TRBJ2-1; 7 nucleotides match TRBD2. V was clipped by 3 bases and J by 2 bases; unmatched bases: 7. CDR3 length equals 16 residues. Germline V gene sequence: CDR1 SGHTA, CDR2 FQGTGA. The CDR3 reads CASSLASGLTYNEQFF. In DNA form, the CDR3 reads TGTGCCAGCAGCTTGGCTAGCGGCCTAACCTACAATGAGCAGTTCTTC.

The rearrangement uses TRBV7-8 and TRBJ2-7; no firm D call. Between the trimmed V and J ends, which lost 2 bases and 3 bases, there was a span of 11 bases. Germline assignment: CDR1 SGHVS and CDR2 FQNEAQ. CDR3 length equals 14 residues. CDR3 coding DNA: TGTGCCAGCAGCTTATACCCGGACCGCTACGAGCAGTACTTC. It translates to CASSLYPDRYEQYF. Complete variable domain (other parts from reference TRBV7-8 and TRBJ2-7): GAGVSQSPRYKVAKRGQDVALRCDPISGHVSLFWYQQALGQGPEFLTYFQNEAQLDKSGLPSDRFFAERPEGSVSTLKIQRTQQEDSAVYLCASSLYPDRYEQYFGPGTRLTVT.

This clonotype was found a few times. The chain has TRBV7-2 and TRBJ2-5, with unresolved D. CDR3 length equals 14 residues. Germline CDR1 is SGHTA and CDR2 is FQGNSA. Trimming removed 0 bases at V and 5 bases at J, with 10 bases between. This CDR3 reads CASSLAGSKETQYF. In nucleotides, the CDR3 is TGTGCCAGCAGCTTAGCCGGGTCGAAGGAGACCCAGTACTTC.

This clonotype was seen a handful of times. This chain uses TRBV3-1 with TRBJ2-7, with TRBD2 matching over 13 bases. Germline V gene lookup returns CDR1 LGHDT and CDR2 YNNKEL (reference sequence). Germline trimming cut 1 base from V and 0 bases from J; bases unmatched to any gene: 6. This CDR3 has 18 amino acids. The CDR3 here is CASSQGGLAGVSSYEQYF. CDR3 nucleotides: TGTGCCAGCAGCCAAGGAGGACTAGCGGGGGTTAGCTCCTACGAGCAGTACTTC.

This clonotype was recorded a few times. The rearrangement uses TRBV20-1 and TRBJ2-1; 9 nucleotides match TRBD2. Germline V lookup: CDR1 DFQATT, CDR2 SNEGSKA (reference sequence). The ends lost 1 base at V and 3 bases at J; junction bases unmatched: 10. The CDR3 is 17 amino acids. The CDR3 nucleotides are TGCAGTGCTAGAGTGCTAGCGGGGCATCGGATCTACAATGAGCAGTTCTTC. Amino acid sequence: CSARVLAGHRIYNEQFF.

This chain connects TRBV7-9 to TRBJ2-7; no clear D. V was pared by 5 bases and J by 6 bases, with 11 bases between. This CDR3 is built from 12 residues. CDR1 is SEHNR, CDR2 FQNEAQ, per germline (reference sequence). The CDR3 DNA is TGTGCCAGCAGCGGACCCCCCCCCGAGCAGTACTTC. Encoded protein: CASSGPPPEQYF.

This clonotype was counted a few times. The genes are TRBV7-9 and TRBJ1-5, with D perhaps matching TRBD1 (5 bases). Trimming shortened V by 1 base and J by 5 bases, and 12 bases separated the two germline ends. The germline V gene encodes CDR1 SEHNR and CDR2 FQNEAQ (reference sequence). This CDR3 spans 15 amino acids. CDR3 in amino acids: CASSLGPGRDQPQHF. CDR3 DNA: TGTGCCAGCAGCTTAGGGCCGGGACGGGATCAGCCCCAGCATTTT.